Following are 32 T cell receptor beta chains from one sample sequenced in a study of regulatory T cells in long-lasting Graves disease. Time point defined: newly diagnosed GD, antithyroid drugs for less than 3 months. TCR sequences were obtained from RNA taken from PBMCs. CDR3 regions were amplified by Arm-PCR using iRepertoire HTBI primers to build TCR beta libraries. TCRdb reanalysed the multiplex PCR reads using MiXCR and keeps one entry per CDR3 protein. The table records approximately 400,000 distinct CDR3 sequences, about 15% of them present only once. The data were also submitted as part of a second study, on T cells in Graves' hyperthyroidism and ophthalmopathy.

The material was peripheral blood mononuclear cells (PBMCs), obtained at new diagnosis, from a patient treated with antithyroid drugs. Receptors were obtained from a woman in her twenties or thirties with Graves disease.

This clonotype was recorded a few times. This chain's CDR3 is CASSQIHLKGQFF. In DNA, the CDR3 is TGCGCCAGCAGCCAGATACACCTTAAGGGGCAGTTCTTC. The chain has TRBV4-1 and TRBJ2-1; no definite D call. Germline CDR1 is MGHRA and CDR2 is YSYEKL. The CDR3 runs to 13 residues. Between the trimmed V and J ends, which lost 3 bases and 12 bases, there was a span of 15 bases.

About this clonotype itself: Given a far larger clone just one base away, this is likely a sequencing read error. This chain joins TRBV7-2 and TRBJ2-5; a weak D match, TRBD2 (5 bases). Per germline, CDR1 SGHTA and CDR2 FQGNSA. The CDR3 runs to 14 residues. V was cut by 5 bases and J by 11 bases, with 21 bases left in between. The CDR3 coding sequence is TGTGCCAGCAGCGGGAGTCCCTCAAACAATGAGCAGTACTTC. Translated, it gives CASSGSPSNNEQYF.

This clonotype was picked up many times. This chain links TRBV7-9 with TRBJ1-2, with TRBD1 matching over 7 bases. The CDR3 covers 15 residues. The germline V gene encodes CDR1 SEHNR and CDR2 FQNEAQ (reference sequence). V trimming: 4 bases; J trimming: 7 bases; junction bases outside the gene matches: 12. The CDR3 sequence is CASSSDSGGKGGYTF. CDR3 sequence (DNA): TGTGCCAGCAGCTCCGATTCAGGGGGTAAGGGTGGCTACACCTTC.

J is TRBJ1-4 and V is TRBV3-1; D ambiguous. The CDR3 is 11 residues long. Trimming cost V 5 bases and J 8 bases, with 6 bases left between them. The germline V gene has CDR1 LGHDT and CDR2 YNNKEL (reference sequence). As DNA, the CDR3 is TGTGCCAGCAGCTCGACAGAAAAACTGTTTTTT. As protein: CASSSTEKLFF.

This clonotype was detected only a few times. The rearrangement joins TRBV7-6 to TRBJ2-7; 9 positions match TRBD1. The CDR3 length is 15 residues. Per germline, CDR1 SGHVS and CDR2 FNYEAQ. Germline trimming cut 5 bases from V and 1 base from J; bases unmatched to any gene: 6. The CDR3 reads CASSLGQGRSYEQYF. CDR3 sequence (DNA): TGTGCCAGCAGCCTAGGACAGGGGAGATCCTACGAGCAGTACTTC.

This clonotype was seen a handful of times. The genes are TRBV29-1 and TRBJ2-4; 15 nucleotides line up with TRBD2. The trim removed 7 bases at V and 11 bases at J, leaving 9 bases unmatched. CDR3 length: 14 amino acids. The germline V gene encodes CDR1 SQVTM and CDR2 ANQGSEA. CDR3: CSAEPGLAGGLQYF. CDR3 coding DNA: TGCAGCGCCGAGCCCGGACTAGCGGGAGGGCTTCAGTACTTC.

This clonotype came up many times. This sequence joins TRBV2 and TRBJ2-1, with unresolved D. This CDR3 is 11 amino acids long. Between the trimmed V and J ends, which lost 6 bases and 2 bases, there was a span of 2 bases. Germline-derived CDR1 and CDR2 are SNHLY and FYNNEI. The CDR3, as DNA: TGTGCCAGCAGCACCTACAATGAGCAGTTCTTC. Its translation: CASSTYNEQFF. Supplemented by reference TRBV2 and TRBJ2-1, the full variable domain reads EPEVTQTPSHQVTQMGQEVILRCVPISNHLYFYWYRQILGQKVEFLVSFYNNEISEKSEIFDDQFSVERPDGSNFTLKIRSTKLEDSAMYFCASSTYNEQFFGPGTRLTVL.

This clonotype has at least ten counts. The chain employs TRBV7-8 and TRBJ2-5, with TRBD2 identical over 14 bases. This CDR3 is built from 16 residues. The V and J ends lost 5 bases and 5 bases, in that order; junction bases with no gene match: 7. Germline V gene lookup returns CDR1 SGHVS and CDR2 FQNEAQ. CDR3 amino acids: CASSMRLAGGQETQYF. DNA of the CDR3: TGTGCCAGCAGCATGAGACTAGCGGGAGGGCAGGAGACCCAGTACTTC. The variable domain in full, with the rest retrieved from reference TRBV7-8 and TRBJ2-5, is GAGVSQSPRYKVAKRGQDVALRCDPISGHVSLFWYQQALGQGPEFLTYFQNEAQLDKSGLPSDRFFAERPEGSVSTLKIQRTQQEDSAVYLCASSMRLAGGQETQYFGPGTRLLVL.

This clonotype appeared many times. The chain recombines TRBV12-3 or TRBV12-4 with TRBJ2-3; 9 bases agree with TRBD2. V lost 8 bases to trimming and J lost 2 bases; unmatched junction nucleotides: 14. The CDR3 sequence is 17 residues long. This chain's CDR3 is CASSRGRALTHTDTQYF. The CDR3 DNA sequence: TGTGCCAGCTCTCGCGGGAGGGCCCTAACCCACACAGATACGCAGTATTTT.

Ten or more counts support this clonotype. The genes are TRBV11-1 and TRBJ2-7, with a weak D call TRBD2 (5 bases). With 3 bases removed from V and 7 bases from J, the gap between germline ends came to 10 bases. Germline V lookup: CDR1 SGHAT, CDR2 FQDESV (reference sequence). This CDR3 has 12 amino acids. The CDR3 loop is CASSFGVPEQYF. DNA of the CDR3: TGTGCCAGCAGCTTCGGGGTACCAGAGCAGTACTTC. Combining the CDR3 with reference TRBV11-1 and TRBJ2-7 gives the whole variable domain EAEVAQSPRYKITEKSQAVAFWCDPISGHATLYWYRQILGQGPELLVQFQDESVVDDSQLPKDRFSAERLKGVDSTLKIQPAELGDSAMYLCASSFGVPEQYFGPGTRLTVT.

This clonotype was recorded at least ten times. This chain uses TRBV29-1 with TRBJ2-3; 7 nucleotides align to TRBD1. The CDR3 sequence is 14 residues long. With V trimmed by 7 bases and J by 2 bases, 9 bases remained unmatched. CDR1 and CDR2 (germline): SQVTM, ANQGSEA. CDR3 amino acids: CSAVGQLNTDTQYF. DNA for the CDR3: TGCAGCGCTGTGGGACAGCTTAACACAGATACGCAGTATTTT.

This clonotype was detected only a few times. This sequence joins TRBV3-1 and TRBJ1-1; D uncertain. The CDR3 length is 13 residues. Germline assignment: CDR1 LGHDT and CDR2 YNNKEL (reference sequence). The V end lost 1 base, the J end lost 5 bases, and 8 bases lay between the germline ends. CDR3 DNA sequence: TGTGCCAGCAGCCAAGGAGGGCGTACTGAAGCTTTCTTT. This gives the protein CASSQGGRTEAFF.

This clonotype was counted only a few times. The V call is TRBV6-1, the J call TRBJ2-7; TRBD2 is a possible D gene (7 bases). The CDR3 loop spans 15 amino acids. Trimming pared 3 bases from V and 2 bases from J, leaving 14 bases between. Germline V gene lookup returns CDR1 MNHNS and CDR2 SASEGT. The CDR3 nucleotides read TGTGCCAGCAGTGACGGACGGGGGGCCACCTACGAGCAGTACTTC. Protein product: CASSDGRGATYEQYF.

In this sample, this clonotype turned up a few times. This chain connects TRBV10-2 to TRBJ2-6, with 8 bases that match TRBD1. This CDR3 has 19 amino acids. CDR1 WSHSY and CDR2 SAAADI come from the germline V gene. V was clipped by 9 bases and J by 0 bases; unmatched bases: 16. The CDR3 region has the DNA TGCGCCAGTAAACGATTGAATGCAGGGGGCGCCTCTGGGGCCAACGTCCTGACTTTC. Its protein product is CASKRLNAGGASGANVLTF.

The sample holds many counts of this clonotype. This chain links TRBV11-2 with TRBJ2-1; either TRBD1 or TRBD2 may supply D (5 bases each). Trimming shortened V by 6 bases and J by 2 bases, and 20 bases separated the two germline ends. Germline values: CDR1 SGHAT, CDR2 FQNNGV. This CDR3 is 17 amino acids long. CDR3 in amino acids: CASRPPGRGPPYNEQFF. The CDR3 DNA reads TGTGCCAGCAGACCTCCAGGTCGGGGACCCCCCTACAATGAGCAGTTCTTC.

This clonotype has only a few counts. The chain employs TRBV7-9 and TRBJ1-1; D is perhaps TRBD1 (5 bases). V lost 8 bases and J lost 2, with 15 bases in between. This CDR3 spans 14 amino acids. CDR1 is SEHNR, CDR2 FQNEAQ, per germline (reference sequence). The CDR3 nucleotides read TGTGCCAGCGCCGTATCTACAGGTAACACTGAAGCTTTCTTT. It specifies CASAVSTGNTEAFF.

In this sample, this clonotype turned up many times. This rearrangement joins TRBV12-3 or TRBV12-4 to TRBJ1-1; a possible D gene is TRBD1 (5 bases). V lost 6 bases, J lost 1 base, and 18 bases lay in between. The CDR3 totals 16 residues. CDR3 sequence reads: CASRPRTGGQNTEAFF. The CDR3 DNA reads as TGTGCCAGCAGACCCCGAACGGGAGGACAGAACACTGAAGCTTTCTTT.

This clonotype came up many times. The J gene is TRBJ2-5, the V gene TRBV20-1; D might be TRBD1 or TRBD2, each matching 5 bases. CDR1 is DFQATT and CDR2 is SNEGSKA in the germline V gene (reference sequence). The CDR3 runs to 10 residues. The V end was cut by 3 bases, the J end by 14 bases, with 13 bases between. CDR3 sequence reads: CSASGDPSYF. Here the CDR3 DNA reads TGCAGTGCTAGCGGGGACCCGTCTTACTTC.

This clonotype occurred many times. The rearrangement joins TRBV7-9 to TRBJ2-3; 10 nucleotides match TRBD2. Germline assignment: CDR1 SEHNR and CDR2 FQNEAQ (reference sequence). The CDR3 spans 24 residues. The junction had 28 bases not matched to a gene; V was cut back by 2 bases and J by 2 bases. The CDR3 sequence: CASSLSRGNLAGANFEGSTDTQYF. The CDR3 nucleotides read TGTGCCAGCAGCTTAAGTCGGGGGAACCTAGCGGGAGCTAATTTCGAGGGTTCCACAGATACGCAGTATTTT.

This clonotype has ten or more counts. The genes are TRBV30 and TRBJ1-5, with 9 nucleotides matching TRBD1. The V and J ends lost 8 bases and 6 bases, in that order; junction bases with no gene match: 8. The CDR3 length is 13 residues. Per the germline V gene, CDR1 is GTSNPN and CDR2 is SVGIG (reference sequence). In nucleotides, the CDR3 is TGTGCCCTAGAGACAGGGGGGGGTCAGCCCCAGCATTTT. It specifies CALETGGGQPQHF.

The chain couples TRBV20-1 to TRBJ1-2; D perhaps matches TRBD1 (6 bases). CDR1 and CDR2 (germline): DFQATT, SNEGSKA (reference sequence). The CDR3 runs 14 residues. Trimming removed 1 base at V and 2 bases at J, with 11 bases between. The CDR3 DNA reads TGCAGTGCTAGAGTTGAAGGGGGGAACTATGGCTACACCTTC. As protein: CSARVEGGNYGYTF.

In this sample, this clonotype turned up many times. The chain employs TRBV4-1 and TRBJ2-5; 7 bases map to TRBD1. Germline CDR1 reads MGHRA; CDR2 reads YSYEKL. The CDR3 loop spans 17 amino acids. V lost 1 base to trimming and J lost 2 bases; unmatched junction nucleotides: 10. CDR3 loop: CASSQVYPPGQQETQYF. CDR3 in DNA: TGCGCCAGCAGCCAAGTTTACCCACCGGGACAGCAAGAGACCCAGTACTTC.

This clonotype was detected a few times. The CDR3 DNA reads as TGTGCCAGCGGACCCGGGGAGCTGTTTTTT. This encodes CASGPGELFF. The chain carries TRBV7-9 and TRBJ2-2; no clear D. The CDR3 runs 10 residues. Germline assignment: CDR1 SEHNR and CDR2 FQNEAQ (reference sequence). The V gene lost 8 bases and the J gene lost 6 bases, with 4 bases spanning the gap.

This clonotype was counted only a few times. The genes are TRBV5-1 and TRBJ2-2, with 7 bases lining up with TRBD2. Germline CDR1 reads SGHRS; CDR2 reads YFSETQ. CDR3 length: 15 residues. The junction had 3 bases not matched to a gene; V was cut back by 0 bases and J by 4 bases. CDR3 loop: CASSLGGRATGELFF. DNA for the CDR3: TGCGCCAGCAGCTTGGGAGGGAGGGCCACCGGGGAGCTGTTTTTT.

This clonotype was counted at least ten times. The chain couples TRBV20-1 to TRBJ2-1; TRBD2 is a possible D gene (6 bases). The ends were cut back, 6 bases at V and 5 bases at J, with 8 bases in the middle. CDR3 size: 11 residues. Germline V CDR1 and CDR2: DFQATT, SNEGSKA (reference sequence). CDR3 in DNA: TGCAGTGCGGAGCGGGACAATGAGCAGTTCTTC. Amino acids: CSAERDNEQFF.

The rearrangement joins TRBV27 to TRBJ2-2; TRBD1 matches 9 bases. V dropped 8 bases and J dropped 4; count of bases not matched to a gene: 8. Germline CDR1 MNHEY, CDR2 SMNVEV (reference sequence). The CDR3 consists of 15 residues. CDR3 nucleotides: TGTGCCAGCGGGGCAGGGACAGGGATCACCGGGGAGCTGTTTTTT. Translating it yields CASGAGTGITGELFF.

The gene calls are TRBV9 and TRBJ2-4, with 9 bases lining up with TRBD1. The CDR3 spans 14 residues. Germline V CDR1 and CDR2: SGDLS, YYNGEE. V dropped 2 bases and J dropped 13; count of bases not matched to a gene: 10. The CDR3 is CASSVGQGYLEQYF. The CDR3 nucleotides are TGTGCCAGCAGCGTCGGACAGGGGTATCTGGAGCAGTACTTC.

The chain combines TRBV11-2 with TRBJ2-1; TRBD1 might be the D (5 bases). CDR1 SGHAT and CDR2 FQNNGV come from the germline V gene. V lost 5 bases and J lost 10, with 24 bases in between. The CDR3 runs to 16 residues. CDR3 in amino acids: CASSPGHAPPSGEQFF. Here the CDR3 DNA reads TGTGCCAGCAGCCCGGGCCACGCCCCACCCTCAGGGGAGCAGTTCTTC.

The V gene is TRBV14, the J gene TRBJ1-5; D uncertain. This CDR3 has 13 amino acids. Germline V lookup: CDR1 SGHDN, CDR2 FVKESK. Trimming stripped 3 bases from V and 2 bases from J, with 5 bases between. In DNA, the CDR3 is TGTGCCAGCAGCCACGGGGGCAATCAGCCCCAGCATTTT. It yields the protein CASSHGGNQPQHF.

In this sample, this clonotype turned up many times. J is TRBJ2-2 and V is TRBV30; 7 nucleotides align to TRBD1. The trim removed 3 bases at V and 9 bases at J, leaving 13 bases unmatched. The CDR3 extends over 15 amino acids. Germline CDR1 GTSNPN, CDR2 SVGIG (reference sequence). This CDR3 is CAWSHPDRSRRELFF. The CDR3 DNA reads as TGTGCCTGGAGCCATCCGGACAGGAGCAGGCGGGAGCTGTTTTTT. The full variable domain, in which reference TRBV30 and TRBJ2-2 provide the parts outside the CDR3, is SQTIHQWPATLVQPVGSPLSLECTVEGTSNPNLYWYRQAAGRGLQLLFYSVGIGQISSEVPQNLSASRPQDRQFILSSKKLLLSDSGFYLCAWSHPDRSRRELFFGEGSRLTVL.

This clonotype has at least ten counts. An end of the junction does not agree with germline; a read error may underlie this. The genes are TRBV20-1 and TRBJ2-1; unclear D gene. Germline V gives CDR1 DFQATT, CDR2 SNEGSKA (reference sequence). There are 15 residues in the CDR3. The CDR3 DNA sequence: TGCAGTGCTAGGGGCGTGCCAGTCTCCGACAATGAGCAGTTCTTC. It yields the protein CSARGVPVSDNEQFF.

This clonotype came up many times. The J gene is TRBJ2-3, the V gene TRBV10-3, with TRBD2 matching 7 bases. CDR1 ENHRY and CDR2 SYGVKD come from the germline V gene. The ends lost 5 bases at V and 1 base at J; junction bases unmatched: 6. The CDR3 covers 15 residues. The CDR3 nucleotides are TGTGCCATCAGTCCAACTAGCGAAGGCACAGATACGCAGTATTTT. Protein sequence: CAISPTSEGTDTQYF.